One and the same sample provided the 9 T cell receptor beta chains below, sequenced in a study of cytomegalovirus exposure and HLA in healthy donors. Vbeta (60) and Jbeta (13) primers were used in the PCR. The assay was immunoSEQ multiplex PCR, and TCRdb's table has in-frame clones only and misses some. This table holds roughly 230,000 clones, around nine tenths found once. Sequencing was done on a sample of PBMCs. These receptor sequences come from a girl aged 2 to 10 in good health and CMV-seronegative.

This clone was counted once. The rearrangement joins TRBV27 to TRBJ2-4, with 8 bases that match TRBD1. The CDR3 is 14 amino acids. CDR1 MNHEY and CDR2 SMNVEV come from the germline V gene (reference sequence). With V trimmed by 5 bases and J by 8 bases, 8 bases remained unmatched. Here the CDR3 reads CASSLGQGRDIQYF. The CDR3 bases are TGTGCCAGCAGTCTCGGACAGGGAAGAGACATTCAGTACTTC.

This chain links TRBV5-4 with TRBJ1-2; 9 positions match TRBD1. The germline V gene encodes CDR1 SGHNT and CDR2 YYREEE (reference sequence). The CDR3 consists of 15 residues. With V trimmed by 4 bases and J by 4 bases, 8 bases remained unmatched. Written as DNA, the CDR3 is TGTGCCAGCAGCCCCCCGACAGGGGGTCCCTATGGCTACACCTTC. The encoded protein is CASSPPTGGPYGYTF.

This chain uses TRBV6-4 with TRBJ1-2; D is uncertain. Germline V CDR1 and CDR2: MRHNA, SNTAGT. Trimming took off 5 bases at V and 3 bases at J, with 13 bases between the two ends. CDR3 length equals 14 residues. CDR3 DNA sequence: TGTGCCAGCAGTCCCGGGGAAAGCCACTATGGCTACACCTTC. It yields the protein CASSPGESHYGYTF.

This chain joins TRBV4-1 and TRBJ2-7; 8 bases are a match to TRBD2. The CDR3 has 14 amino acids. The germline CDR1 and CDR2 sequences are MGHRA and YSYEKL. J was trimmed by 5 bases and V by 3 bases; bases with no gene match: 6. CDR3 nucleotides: TGCGCCAGCAGCCACAAACCGGGACTAGACGAGCAGTACTTC. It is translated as CASSHKPGLDEQYF.

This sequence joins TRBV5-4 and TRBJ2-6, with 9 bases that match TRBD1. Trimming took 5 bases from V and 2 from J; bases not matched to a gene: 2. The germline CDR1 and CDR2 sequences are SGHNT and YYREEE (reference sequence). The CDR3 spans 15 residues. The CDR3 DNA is TGTGCCAGCAGACGGGACAGGGCTGGGGCCAACGTCCTGACTTTC. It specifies CASRRDRAGANVLTF. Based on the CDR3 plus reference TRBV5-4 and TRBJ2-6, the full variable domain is ETGVTQSPTHLIKTRGQQVTLRCSSQSGHNTVSWYQQALGQGPQFIFQYYREEENGRGNFPPRFSGLQFPNYSSELNVNALELDDSALYLCASRRDRAGANVLTFGAGSRLTVL.

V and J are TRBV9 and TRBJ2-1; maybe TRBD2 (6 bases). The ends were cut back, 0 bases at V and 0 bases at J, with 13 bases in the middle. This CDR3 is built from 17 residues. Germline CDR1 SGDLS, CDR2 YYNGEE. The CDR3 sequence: CASSVGLGGSSYNEQFF. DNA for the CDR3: TGTGCCAGCAGCGTAGGTCTCGGAGGGAGCTCCTACAATGAGCAGTTCTTC. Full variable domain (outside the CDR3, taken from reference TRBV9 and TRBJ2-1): DSGVTQTPKHLITATGQRVTLRCSPRSGDLSVYWYQQSLDQGLQFLIQYYNGEERAKGNILERFSAQQFPDLHSELNLSSLELGDSALYFCASSVGLGGSSYNEQFFGPGTRLTVL.

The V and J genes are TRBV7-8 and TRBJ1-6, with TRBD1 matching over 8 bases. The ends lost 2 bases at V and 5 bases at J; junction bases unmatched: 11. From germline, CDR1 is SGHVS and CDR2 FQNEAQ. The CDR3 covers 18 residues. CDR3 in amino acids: CASSLYGAGGWHNSPLHF. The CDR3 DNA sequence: TGTGCCAGCAGCTTATACGGCGCAGGGGGCTGGCATAATTCACCCCTCCACTTT.

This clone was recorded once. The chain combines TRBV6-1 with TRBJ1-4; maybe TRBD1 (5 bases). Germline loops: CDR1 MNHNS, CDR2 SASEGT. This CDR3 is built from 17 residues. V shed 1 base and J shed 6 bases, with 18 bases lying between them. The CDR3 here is CASSEEGQGRWDEKLFF. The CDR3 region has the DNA TGTGCCAGCAGTGAAGAGGGGCAGGGAAGGTGGGATGAAAAACTGTTTTTT.

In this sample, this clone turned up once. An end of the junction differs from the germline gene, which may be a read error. CDR3 sequence reads: CASSYSTSGGNVF. DNA of the CDR3: TGTGCCAGCAGTTACTCGACGTCCGGCGGCAATGTCTTC. The rearrangement uses TRBV6-6 and TRBJ2-1; no reliable D call. Per the germline V gene, CDR1 is MNHNY and CDR2 is SVGAGI (reference sequence). The CDR3 is 13 amino acids.